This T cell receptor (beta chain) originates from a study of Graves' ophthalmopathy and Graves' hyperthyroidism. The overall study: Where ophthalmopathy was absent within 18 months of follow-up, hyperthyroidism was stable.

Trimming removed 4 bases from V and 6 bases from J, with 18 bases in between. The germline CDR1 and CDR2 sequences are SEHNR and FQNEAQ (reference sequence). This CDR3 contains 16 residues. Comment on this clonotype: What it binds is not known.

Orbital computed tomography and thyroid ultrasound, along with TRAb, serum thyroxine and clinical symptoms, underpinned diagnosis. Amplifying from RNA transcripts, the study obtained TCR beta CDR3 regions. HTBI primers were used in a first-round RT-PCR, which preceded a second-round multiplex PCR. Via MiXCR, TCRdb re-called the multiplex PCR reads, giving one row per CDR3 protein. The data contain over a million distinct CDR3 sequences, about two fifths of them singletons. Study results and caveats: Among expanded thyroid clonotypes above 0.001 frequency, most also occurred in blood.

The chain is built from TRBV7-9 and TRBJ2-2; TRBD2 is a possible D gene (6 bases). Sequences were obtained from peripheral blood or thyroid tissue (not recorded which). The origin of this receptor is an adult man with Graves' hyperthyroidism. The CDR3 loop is CASSSYVGGWAGELFF. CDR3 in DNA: TGTGCCAGCAGCTCATACGTCGGGGGTTGGGCCGGGGAGCTGTTTTTT.